Listed here are 31 T cell receptor beta chains from one sample, sequenced in a study of CD8+CD57+ T cells in acquired aplastic anemia. Genomic DNA acted as the template from which TCR beta VDJ combination and CDR3 sequence profiling were carried out. One entry per CDR3 protein results from TCRdb running MiXCR on the reads. The table lists approximately 170,000 distinct CDR3 sequences, just under 65% of them singletons. Sequencing was performed on sorted CD4+, CD8+, or CD8+CD57+ T cells (not recorded which) from PBMCs. The receptors were sampled from a human donor in good health.

V is TRBV19 and J is TRBJ2-7, with 9 positions matching TRBD1. Trimming at V came to 4 bases and at J to 3 bases, leaving 7 bases not matched to a gene. The CDR3 totals 15 residues. Germline lookup yields CDR1 LNHDA and CDR2 SQIVND (reference sequence). CDR3 in DNA: TGTGCCAGTAGTAACCCGGGACAGGGCCTCTACGAGCAGTACTTC. Its protein is CASSNPGQGLYEQYF.

The rearrangement joins TRBV7-3 to TRBJ2-3; unclear D gene. The V and J ends lost 1 base and 5 bases respectively, with 4 bases between them. CDR1 SGHTA and CDR2 FQGTGA come from the germline V gene. The CDR3 loop spans 12 amino acids. The CDR3 loop is CASSLNLDTQYF. The DNA of the CDR3 is TGTGCCAGCAGCTTAAATTTAGATACGCAGTATTTT.

This sequence joins TRBV7-9 and TRBJ2-7, with D unclear. The CDR3 covers 12 residues. V lost 5 bases, J lost 2 bases, and 7 bases lay in between. The germline CDR1 and CDR2 sequences are SEHNR and FQNEAQ (reference sequence). Written as DNA, the CDR3 is TGTGCCAGCAGCCCTCTCACCTACGAGCAGTACTTC. Protein sequence: CASSPLTYEQYF.

The V gene is TRBV7-9, the J gene TRBJ2-7, with D perhaps matching TRBD1 (5 bases). V lost 3 bases to trimming and J lost 2 bases, with 14 bases between them. The germline V gene has CDR1 SEHNR and CDR2 FQNEAQ (reference sequence). CDR3 length: 15 residues. CDR3 bases: TGTGCCAGCAGCTTGGTCGCAGGGATCGCCTACGAGCAGTACTTC. Translating it yields CASSLVAGIAYEQYF. The full variable domain, with the rest looked up from reference TRBV7-9 and TRBJ2-7, is DTGVSQNPRHKITKRGQNVTFRCDPISEHNRLYWYRQTLGQGPEFLTYFQNEAQLEKSRLLSDRFSAERPKGSFSTLEIQRTEQGDSAMYLCASSLVAGIAYEQYFGPGTRLTVT.

The V call is TRBV29-1, the J call TRBJ2-5; 7 bases align to TRBD1. Germline V gene data show CDR1 as SQVTM and CDR2 as ANQGSEA. The CDR3 is made up of 12 amino acids. Trimming at V came to 2 bases and at J to 5 bases, leaving 2 bases not matched to a gene. The CDR3 reads CSVERGQETQYF. The CDR3 DNA is TGCAGCGTTGAAAGGGGGCAGGAGACCCAGTACTTC.

The chain combines TRBV9 with TRBJ2-5; 11 positions match TRBD2. The CDR3 runs 15 residues. Germline V lookup: CDR1 SGDLS, CDR2 YYNGEE. V trimming: 3 bases; J trimming: 5 bases; junction bases outside the gene matches: 6. This CDR3 reads CASSGSTSGSETQYF. DNA of the CDR3: TGTGCCAGCAGCGGATCTACTAGCGGGAGTGAGACCCAGTACTTC.

Here the CDR3 DNA reads TGTGCCAGCAGTTTCAGGGTCAACGAGCAGTACTTC. It is translated as CASSFRVNEQYF. The chain combines TRBV12-3 or TRBV12-4 with TRBJ2-7; TRBD1 is a possible D gene (5 bases). The CDR3 consists of 12 residues. V was pared by 3 bases and J by 5 bases, with 8 bases between.

This rearrangement joins TRBV10-3 to TRBJ2-1; 10 bases line up with TRBD1. CDR1 is ENHRY and CDR2 is SYGVKD in the germline V gene. The V gene end was trimmed by 5 bases and the J gene end by 7 bases; junction bases not matched to a gene: 8. CDR3 length: 15 amino acids. This CDR3 reads CAISSGTGDMNEQFF. In DNA, the CDR3 is TGTGCCATCAGTTCCGGGACAGGGGATATGAATGAGCAGTTCTTC.

The CDR3 DNA sequence: TGCAGCGTTGACTTTGGGACAGGGAGTTTGGGTCAGTACTTC. This encodes CSVDFGTGSLGQYF. The rearrangement uses TRBV29-1 and TRBJ2-4, with 9 bases identical to TRBD1. The CDR3 is 14 amino acids. CDR1 is SQVTM and CDR2 is ANQGSEA in the germline V gene. Trimming took 3 bases from V and 12 from J; bases not matched to a gene: 12.

V gene TRBV5-8 combines with J gene TRBJ2-2; D ambiguous. V gave up 2 bases and J gave up 0 bases, with 11 bases separating them. This CDR3 comprises 16 residues. CDR1 and CDR2 from the germline V gene are SGHTS and YDEGEE. CDR3 loop: CASSFPLRANTGELFF. In nucleotides, the CDR3 is TGTGCCAGCAGCTTCCCACTTCGCGCGAACACCGGGGAGCTGTTTTTT. The full variable domain, completed using reference TRBV5-8 and TRBJ2-2, is EAGVTQSPTHLIKTRGQQATLRCSPISGHTSVYWYQQALGLGLQFLLWYDEGEERNRGNFPPRFSGRQFPNYSSELNVNALELEDSALYLCASSFPLRANTGELFFGEGSRLTVL.

Ten or more counts support this clonotype. The chain links TRBV5-8 to TRBJ2-7; a weak D match, TRBD1 (6 bases). The V end lost 5 bases, the J end lost 3 bases, and 15 bases lay between the germline ends. Germline CDR1 and CDR2: SGHTS and YDEGEE. This CDR3 has 14 amino acids. The DNA of the CDR3 is TGTGCCAGCAGTTATGACAGGTCGGTCTACGAGCAGTACTTC. Protein sequence: CASSYDRSVYEQYF.

The chain has TRBV7-6 and TRBJ2-5; D unclear. The CDR3 covers 13 residues. The germline gives CDR1 SGHVS, CDR2 FNYEAQ. The V end lost 5 bases, the J end lost 9 bases, and 16 bases lay between the germline ends. CDR3 nucleotide sequence: TGTGCCAGCAGCCCATGGACCAGCGTGGCCCAGTACTTC. Translating gives CASSPWTSVAQYF.

This clonotype was seen once. The chain couples TRBV6-1 to TRBJ1-2, with 8 bases identical to TRBD1. J gave up 1 base and V 5 bases, and 6 bases lay outside the gene matches. CDR1 and CDR2 from the germline V gene are MNHNS and SASEGT. This CDR3 is 15 amino acids long. As DNA, the CDR3 is TGTGCCAGCAGTCCCATGGGACAGGTTAACTATGGCTACACCTTC. This encodes CASSPMGQVNYGYTF.

CDR3 sequence (DNA): TGTGCCAGCAGTGAATCGGCAGGGGGAACTGAAGCTTTCTTT. Translation gives CASSESAGGTEAFF. V is TRBV25-1 and J is TRBJ1-1; TRBD1 matches 7 bases. Germline lookup yields CDR1 MGHDK and CDR2 SYGVNS. There are 14 residues in the CDR3. V lost 1 base and J lost 5; bases outside the gene matches: 4.

The sample holds many counts of this clonotype. V is TRBV4-1 and J is TRBJ2-1, with D tentatively TRBD1 (6 bases). V was pared by 1 base and J by 0 bases, with 7 bases between. Germline CDR1 and CDR2: MGHRA and YSYEKL. The CDR3 length is 15 residues. The CDR3: CASSQGDTSYNEQFF. CDR3 nucleotides: TGCGCCAGCAGCCAAGGGGACACCTCCTACAATGAGCAGTTCTTC.

The rearrangement links TRBV3-1 to TRBJ1-5; TRBD1 might be the D (5 bases). CDR1 is LGHDT and CDR2 is YNNKEL in the germline V gene (reference sequence). The CDR3 totals 17 residues. Trimming pared 0 bases from V and 5 bases from J, leaving 17 bases between. The CDR3 region is CASSQDLIRDEDQPQHF. DNA for the CDR3: TGTGCCAGCAGCCAAGACCTAATCCGGGACGAAGATCAGCCCCAGCATTTT.

Here the CDR3 reads CASTRGKLSTDTQYF. The CDR3 bases are TGTGCCAGCACCCGGGGTAAACTAAGCACAGATACGCAGTATTTT. The chain joins TRBV2 to TRBJ2-3; weak D call: TRBD2 (5 bases). V dropped 7 bases and J dropped 0 bases, with 14 bases sitting between them. The CDR3 consists of 15 residues. Germline assignment: CDR1 SNHLY and CDR2 FYNNEI.

This clonotype was found many times. The genes are TRBV7-8 and TRBJ2-1; 9 bases agree with TRBD2. The V segment lost 3 bases and the J segment 4 bases; nucleotides outside the gene matches: 7. This CDR3 has 16 residues. The V gene's germline CDR1 is SGHVS and CDR2 FQNEAQ. The CDR3 DNA sequence: TGTGCCAGCAGCTTCATAGCGGGAGTCTCTTACAATGAGCAGTTCTTC. Translation gives CASSFIAGVSYNEQFF.

There are a few counts of this clonotype. A junction end diverges from the germline sequence, so it may reflect a read error. The genes are TRBV15 and TRBJ2-1; no firm D call. The V gene's germline CDR1 is LNHNV and CDR2 YYDKDF (reference sequence). The CDR3 loop spans 16 amino acids. The CDR3 DNA sequence: TGTGCCACGAGCAGAGATGGGAACTTGGGTTACAACGAGCAGTTCTTC. It codes for CATSRDGNLGYNEQFF.

The V call is TRBV9, the J call TRBJ2-1, with 8 bases that match TRBD2. This CDR3 contains 14 residues. The V segment lost 0 bases and the J segment 6 bases; nucleotides outside the gene matches: 2. The germline V gene encodes CDR1 SGDLS and CDR2 YYNGEE. Here the CDR3 DNA reads TGTGCCAGCAGCGTAGCGGGGGGGTTCAATGAGCAGTTCTTC. It codes for CASSVAGGFNEQFF.

This clonotype was counted many times. The CDR3 bases are TGTGCCAGCAGCTCCGGACTGTCAGATACGCAGTATTTT. Translated, it gives CASSSGLSDTQYF. This sequence joins TRBV7-9 and TRBJ2-3; a possible D gene is TRBD2 (5 bases). CDR3 length: 13 residues. Germline lookup yields CDR1 SEHNR and CDR2 FQNEAQ (reference sequence). The germline V and J ends were trimmed by 4 bases and 4 bases, with 9 bases remaining between them.

The rearrangement joins TRBV19 to TRBJ1-1; D is possibly TRBD1 (5 bases). V was clipped by 3 bases and J by 1 base, with 12 bases between them. The CDR3 totals 15 residues. Germline CDR1 and CDR2: LNHDA and SQIVND (reference sequence). The CDR3 loop reads CASSILGTKNTEAFF. The CDR3 DNA is TGTGCCAGTAGTATCCTGGGGACGAAGAACACTGAAGCTTTCTTT. Drawing the rest from reference TRBV19 and TRBJ1-1, the complete variable domain is DGGITQSPKYLFRKEGQNVTLSCEQNLNHDAMYWYRQDPGQGLRLIYYSQIVNDFQKGDIAEGYSVSREKKESFPLTVTSAQKNPTAFYLCASSILGTKNTEAFFGQGTRLTVV.

There are many counts of this clonotype. The chain has TRBV7-9 and TRBJ2-7, with 7 bases matching TRBD1. This CDR3 has 15 residues. Per the germline V gene, CDR1 is SEHNR and CDR2 is FQNEAQ (reference sequence). V was clipped by 4 bases and J by 7 bases; unmatched bases: 13. Written as DNA, the CDR3 is TGTGCCAGCAGCTCTGACAGGGTCGGCCCCATAGAGCAGTACTTC. As protein: CASSSDRVGPIEQYF.

Concerning this clonotype itself: An end of the junction does not agree with germline; a read error may underlie this. The genes are TRBV7-9 and TRBJ1-5, with 9 bases that match TRBD1. The CDR3 has 16 amino acids. The germline V gene encodes CDR1 SEHNR and CDR2 FQNEAQ (reference sequence). The CDR3 loop is CASSQGQTGGAEPQHF. The CDR3 coding sequence is TGCGCCAGCAGCCAAGGACAAACAGGGGGCGCGGAGCCCCAGCATTTT. Using reference TRBV7-9 and TRBJ1-5 for the parts outside the CDR3, the full variable domain is DTGVSQNPRHKITKRGQNVTFRCDPISEHNRLYWYRQTLGQGPEFLTYFQNEAQLEKSRLLSDRFSAERPKGSFSTLEIQRTEQGDSAMYLCASSQGQTGGAEPQHFGDGTRLSIL.

This clonotype showed up many times. The chain uses TRBV6-1 and TRBJ1-5; D might be TRBD1 (5 bases). Trimming shortened V by 7 bases and J by 4 bases, and 20 bases separated the two germline ends. Per germline, CDR1 MNHNS and CDR2 SASEGT. The CDR3 sequence is 16 residues long. This CDR3 is CASTVGSGSSNQPQHF. For the CDR3, the DNA is TGTGCCAGCACAGTGGGGTCAGGGAGTTCGAATCAGCCCCAGCATTTT.

The rearrangement joins TRBV10-3 to TRBJ1-2, with a weak D call TRBD1 (5 bases). Trimming shortened V by 8 bases and J by 0 bases, and 10 bases separated the two germline ends. CDR1 and CDR2 (germline): ENHRY, SYGVKD. CDR3 length equals 13 residues. CDR3: CAIQTEANYGYTF. As DNA, the CDR3 is TGTGCCATCCAGACAGAAGCTAACTATGGCTACACCTTC.

This clonotype occurred many times. The CDR3 protein is CASSLGTANTEAFF. CDR3 DNA sequence: TGTGCCAGCAGCTTAGGGACGGCAAACACTGAAGCTTTCTTT. The chain is built from TRBV7-9 and TRBJ1-1; D is ambiguous. The germline gives CDR1 SEHNR, CDR2 FQNEAQ (reference sequence). The CDR3 consists of 14 residues. Trimming removed 1 base at V and 2 bases at J, with 8 bases between.

This rearrangement joins TRBV29-1 to TRBJ2-5, with D unresolved. Germline V gene lookup returns CDR1 SQVTM and CDR2 ANQGSEA. The length of the CDR3 is 15 residues. Trimming removed 3 bases at V and 2 bases at J, with 16 bases between. For the CDR3, the DNA is TGCAGCGTTGATCGGTCAGAGCATGAACAAGAGACCCAGTACTTC. Its protein product is CSVDRSEHEQETQYF.

There are many counts of this clonotype. The V gene is TRBV11-2, the J gene TRBJ2-1; 11 bases are a match to TRBD2. CDR1 and CDR2 from the germline V gene are SGHAT and FQNNGV. The CDR3 is 15 amino acids. V gave up 6 bases and J gave up 8 bases; unmatched junction bases: 9. This chain's CDR3 is CASSPTSGSAYEQFF. DNA for the CDR3: TGTGCCAGCAGTCCTACTAGCGGGAGTGCCTATGAGCAGTTCTTC.

V is TRBV27 and J is TRBJ2-7; D remains unclear. This CDR3 has 15 amino acids. From germline, CDR1 is MNHEY and CDR2 SMNVEV (reference sequence). V lost 3 bases to trimming and J lost 3 bases, with 15 bases between them. CDR3 DNA: TGTGCCAGCAGTTTGAACAGTCGCCCCCACTACGAGCAGTACTTC. Protein: CASSLNSRPHYEQYF.

This clonotype was picked up a small number of times. V usage is TRBV5-4 and J usage is TRBJ2-7; D unresolved. Germline V gene lookup returns CDR1 SGHNT and CDR2 YYREEE (reference sequence). The CDR3 sequence is 12 residues long. Trimming stripped 4 bases from V and 5 bases from J, with 10 bases between. CDR3 DNA sequence: TGTGCCAGCAGCACGGGTGTGAACGAGCAGTACTTC. This encodes CASSTGVNEQYF.